This T cell receptor beta chain was recorded in a study of long-term antiretroviral therapy in people with HIV. Study findings and constraints: The range of CDR3 lengths in HIV repertoires proved narrower than that found in controls. Subsequent to ART, diversity was augmented yet persisted below that of transplant donor controls. Before ART, certain clones expanded, and these dominated the repertoire at all time points.

They ran version v3.0 of the immunoSEQ assay at survey level. Per sample, sequencing targeted roughly 40,000-55,000 T-cell genomes. The protocol was immunoSEQ multiplex PCR, while the TCRdb copy is restricted to in-frame clones and leaves out a portion. This sample has 15,000 to 25,000 clones; 90% occur once, and the top ten carry roughly 9.8%. Germline V gene sequence: CDR1 KGHSH, CDR2 LQKENI. The CDR3 covers 14 residues. The V gene end was trimmed by 3 bases and the J gene end by 6 bases; junction bases not matched to a gene: 6. A note on this clone: Its antigen is as yet unknown.

Sequenced material: unsorted PBMCs, taken approximately 4.4 years before starting antiretroviral therapy. The V call is TRBV18, the J call TRBJ1-1; 8 bases line up with TRBD1. The sequence came from a woman under 40 with HIV. The CDR3 sequence: CASSPDRVVAEAFF. The CDR3 DNA sequence: TGTGCCAGCTCACCGGACAGGGTGGTCGCTGAAGCTTTCTTT. The full variable domain, with the rest looked up from reference TRBV18 and TRBJ1-1, is NAGVMQNPRHLVRRRGQEARLRCSPMKGHSHVYWYRQLPEEGLKFMVYLQKENIIDESGMPKERFSAEFPKEGPSILRIQQVVRGDSAAYFCASSPDRVVAEAFFGQGTRLTVV.